A selection of T cell receptor beta chains follows, all from one sample in a study of shared clonotypes between healthy human individuals. TCRdb keeps only in-frame clones here, not all; method: immunoSEQ multiplex PCR. The sample shows some 690,000 clones, roughly 88% of them seen only once. Sequencing was carried out using memory CD8+ T cells from PBMCs. These TCRs come from a man younger than 35 in good health. Some clones in this sample may be carry-over from other donors' samples. Both conserved end residues are part of each CDR3. Fields, in order: V gene, J gene, CDR3 length, clone size, D gene, CDR3 protein, CDR3 DNA. The D gene is left open where the match is weak. Some rows have no size entry. The others give once, few or many, or a class for an expanded clone.

V gene: TRBV7-3; J gene: TRBJ2-3; CDR3 length: 16; clone size: -; D gene: TRBD1; CDR3 protein: CASSRGYGTGTDTQYF; CDR3 DNA: TGTGCCAGCAGCCGTGGTTACGGGACAGGGACAGATACGCAGTATTTT
V gene: TRBV7-9; J gene: TRBJ2-1; CDR3 length: 14; clone size: -; D gene: -; CDR3 protein: CASSLGPVTDEQFF; CDR3 DNA: TGTGCCAGCAGCCTCGGCCCCGTAACCGATGAGCAGTTCTTC
V gene: TRBV5-1; J gene: TRBJ2-2; CDR3 length: 16; clone size: -; D gene: -; CDR3 protein: CASSLDQGVYTGELFF; CDR3 DNA: TGCGCCAGCAGCTTGGACCAGGGTGTTTACACCGGGGAGCTGTTTTTT
V gene: TRBV28; J gene: TRBJ2-2; CDR3 length: 12; clone size: few; D gene: -; CDR3 protein: CASSRIPGELFF; CDR3 DNA: TGTGCCAGCAGTCGCATCCCCGGGGAGCTGTTTTTT
V gene: TRBV9; J gene: TRBJ2-5; CDR3 length: 17; clone size: -; D gene: TRBD2; CDR3 protein: CASSSTRTSGSEETQYF; CDR3 DNA: TGTGCCAGCAGCTCTACTCGGACTAGCGGGAGTGAAGAGACCCAGTACTTC
V gene: TRBV28; J gene: TRBJ2-2; CDR3 length: 18; clone size: -; D gene: -; CDR3 protein: CASSFPTTGGRYTGELFF; CDR3 DNA: TGTGCCAGCAGTTTTCCCACAACCGGAGGAAGGTACACCGGGGAGCTGTTTTTT
V gene: TRBV21-1; J gene: TRBJ2-3; CDR3 length: 17; clone size: -; D gene: -; CDR3 protein: CASSPRWGLSFTDTQYF; CDR3 DNA: TGTGCCAGCAGCCCGCGTTGGGGACTTTCGTTCACAGATACGCAGTATTTT
V gene: TRBV6-5; J gene: TRBJ2-2; CDR3 length: 15; clone size: -; D gene: -; CDR3 protein: CASSYGIDPAGELFF; CDR3 DNA: TGTGCCAGCAGTTATGGAATCGACCCGGCCGGGGAGCTGTTTTTT
V gene: TRBV9; J gene: TRBJ1-1; CDR3 length: 13; clone size: once; D gene: -; CDR3 protein: CASSVRAWTEAFF; CDR3 DNA: TGTGCCAGCAGCGTCAGGGCGTGGACTGAAGCTTTCTTT
V gene: TRBV10-3; J gene: TRBJ1-5; CDR3 length: 13; clone size: few; D gene: -; CDR3 protein: CAISEGVNQPQHF; CDR3 DNA: TGTGCCATCAGTGAAGGGGTGAATCAGCCCCAGCATTTT
V gene: TRBV20-1; J gene: TRBJ2-2; CDR3 length: 11; clone size: -; D gene: -; CDR3 protein: CSATGAGELFF; CDR3 DNA: TGCAGTGCTACAGGGGCCGGGGAGCTGTTTTTT
V gene: TRBV4-1; J gene: TRBJ2-1; CDR3 length: 17; clone size: -; D gene: TRBD2; CDR3 protein: CASSQALWAGGGNEQFF; CDR3 DNA: TGCGCCAGCAGCCAAGCCCTTTGGGCGGGAGGGGGCAATGAGCAGTTCTTC
V gene: TRBV28; J gene: TRBJ2-7; CDR3 length: 14; clone size: once; D gene: TRBD1; CDR3 protein: CASSFRGQGYEQYF; CDR3 DNA: TGTGCCAGCAGTTTTAGGGGACAGGGTTACGAGCAGTACTTC
V gene: TRBV28; J gene: TRBJ1-1; CDR3 length: 13; clone size: -; D gene: -; CDR3 protein: CASSLSGGGEAFF; CDR3 DNA: TGTGCCAGCAGTTTATCGGGAGGGGGTGAAGCTTTCTTT
V gene: TRBV19; J gene: TRBJ2-2; CDR3 length: 11; clone size: -; D gene: -; CDR3 protein: CASSWAGELFF; CDR3 DNA: TGTGCCAGTAGTTGGGCCGGGGAGCTGTTTTTT
V gene: TRBV28; J gene: TRBJ2-7; CDR3 length: 21; clone size: -; D gene: -; CDR3 protein: CASSLTFTGTGTRLAAYEQYF; CDR3 DNA: TGTGCCAGCAGCCTTACCTTCACCGGGACAGGGACCCGACTAGCGGCCTACGAGCAGTACTTC
V gene: TRBV2; J gene: TRBJ2-1; CDR3 length: 15; clone size: -; D gene: TRBD2; CDR3 protein: CASKGTSGSYNEQFF; CDR3 DNA: TGTGCCAGCAAGGGGACTAGCGGCTCCTACAATGAGCAGTTCTTC
V gene: TRBV19; J gene: TRBJ2-1; CDR3 length: 15; clone size: -; D gene: TRBD1; CDR3 protein: CASSLRGQGAYEQFF; CDR3 DNA: TGTGCCAGTAGTCTCCGAGGACAGGGGGCTTATGAGCAGTTCTTC
V gene: TRBV10-1; J gene: TRBJ2-2; CDR3 length: 17; clone size: -; D gene: -; CDR3 protein: CASSMARNAPDTGELFF; CDR3 DNA: TGCGCCAGCAGTATGGCCAGGAATGCCCCCGACACCGGGGAGCTGTTTTTT
V gene: TRBV7-8; J gene: TRBJ1-1; CDR3 length: 12; clone size: -; D gene: TRBD1; CDR3 protein: CASSLGDRVAFF; CDR3 DNA: TGTGCCAGCAGCTTGGGGGACAGGGTGGCTTTCTTT
V gene: TRBV29-1; J gene: TRBJ1-3; CDR3 length: 15; clone size: -; D gene: -; CDR3 protein: CSVEIGTISGNTIYF; CDR3 DNA: TGCAGCGTTGAAATTGGGACAATTTCTGGAAACACCATATATTTT
V gene: TRBV7-9; J gene: TRBJ2-7; CDR3 length: 13; clone size: -; D gene: -; CDR3 protein: CASSFPSRYEQYF; CDR3 DNA: TGTGCCAGCAGCTTTCCTAGTCGCTACGAGCAGTACTTC
V gene: TRBV9; J gene: TRBJ2-3; CDR3 length: 16; clone size: once; D gene: TRBD2; CDR3 protein: CASSVAVAGPTDTQYF; CDR3 DNA: TGTGCCAGCAGCGTAGCGGTAGCGGGCCCCACAGATACGCAGTATTTT
V gene: TRBV29-1; J gene: TRBJ2-7; CDR3 length: 13; clone size: -; D gene: TRBD2; CDR3 protein: CSAVGGRSGEQYF; CDR3 DNA: TGCAGCGCGGTGGGGGGGAGGAGTGGCGAGCAGTACTTC
V gene: TRBV7-9; J gene: TRBJ1-2; CDR3 length: 15; clone size: few; D gene: -; CDR3 protein: CASSTRQVPSYGYTF; CDR3 DNA: TGTGCCAGCAGCACCCGACAGGTTCCCTCATATGGCTACACCTTC
V gene: TRBV7-9; J gene: TRBJ2-7; CDR3 length: 15; clone size: once; D gene: -; CDR3 protein: CASSLGIGGTYEQYF; CDR3 DNA: TGTGCCAGCAGCTTAGGCATTGGGGGTACCTACGAGCAGTACTTC
V gene: TRBV7-9; J gene: TRBJ2-7; CDR3 length: 17; clone size: -; D gene: TRBD2; CDR3 protein: CASSLEIGLAGAYEQYF; CDR3 DNA: TGTGCCAGCAGCTTAGAAATCGGGCTAGCGGGAGCCTACGAGCAGTACTTC
V gene: TRBV4-3; J gene: TRBJ2-7; CDR3 length: 17; clone size: -; D gene: -; CDR3 protein: CASSQDTGHAGLREQYF; CDR3 DNA: TGCGCCAGCAGCCAAGATACAGGACATGCAGGCCTACGGGAGCAGTACTTC
V gene: TRBV4-2; J gene: TRBJ2-7; CDR3 length: 15; clone size: -; D gene: TRBD1; CDR3 protein: CASSQGTGLTYEQYF; CDR3 DNA: TGTGCCAGCAGCCAGGGGACAGGGTTGACCTACGAGCAGTACTTC
V gene: TRBV5-6; J gene: TRBJ2-7; CDR3 length: 12; clone size: -; D gene: -; CDR3 protein: CASSSDGEKQYF; CDR3 DNA: TGTGCCAGCAGTTCGGACGGGGAGAAGCAGTACTTC
V gene: TRBV2; J gene: TRBJ2-7; CDR3 length: 13; clone size: -; D gene: -; CDR3 protein: CASSERARDEQYF; CDR3 DNA: TGTGCCAGCAGTGAAAGGGCTCGAGACGAGCAGTACTTC
V gene: TRBV7-9; J gene: TRBJ2-5; CDR3 length: 16; clone size: -; D gene: TRBD1; CDR3 protein: CASSLAPDRGLETQYF; CDR3 DNA: TGTGCCAGCAGCTTAGCCCCGGACAGGGGTCTGGAGACCCAGTACTTC
V gene: TRBV4-3; J gene: TRBJ1-5; CDR3 length: 15; clone size: -; D gene: TRBD1; CDR3 protein: CASSQDSGTGQPQHF; CDR3 DNA: TGCGCCAGCAGCCAAGATAGTGGGACAGGCCAGCCCCAGCATTTT
V gene: TRBV4-1; J gene: TRBJ2-1; CDR3 length: 13; clone size: -; D gene: -; CDR3 protein: CASSPRGVGEQFF; CDR3 DNA: TGCGCCAGCAGCCCACGGGGAGTGGGTGAGCAGTTCTTC
V gene: TRBV11-2; J gene: TRBJ2-5; CDR3 length: 15; clone size: -; D gene: TRBD1; CDR3 protein: CASSAGTVGRETQYF; CDR3 DNA: TGTGCCAGCAGCGCAGGGACAGTGGGACGGGAGACCCAGTACTTC
V gene: TRBV5-1; J gene: TRBJ2-5; CDR3 length: 15; clone size: -; D gene: TRBD2; CDR3 protein: CASRRTSGRVETQYF; CDR3 DNA: TGCGCCAGCAGGAGGACTAGCGGGAGGGTGGAGACCCAGTACTTC
V gene: TRBV25-1; J gene: TRBJ1-6; CDR3 length: 14; clone size: -; D gene: -; CDR3 protein: CASSTKGGNSPLHF; CDR3 DNA: TGTGCCAGCAGTACCAAAGGAGGGAATTCACCCCTCCACTTT
V gene: TRBV5-5; J gene: TRBJ2-3; CDR3 length: 18; clone size: -; D gene: TRBD1; CDR3 protein: CASSLAGSYRGVADTQYF; CDR3 DNA: TGTGCCAGCAGCTTGGCCGGGAGTTACAGGGGGGTGGCAGATACGCAGTATTTT
V gene: TRBV27; J gene: TRBJ2-4; CDR3 length: 15; clone size: -; D gene: -; CDR3 protein: CASSLISGPVDIQYF; CDR3 DNA: TGTGCCAGCAGTTTAATATCTGGTCCTGTAGACATTCAGTACTTC
V gene: TRBV18; J gene: TRBJ2-5; CDR3 length: 17; clone size: -; D gene: -; CDR3 protein: CASSPLIAEVYQETQYF; CDR3 DNA: TGTGCCAGCTCACCACTGATAGCGGAGGTGTACCAAGAGACCCAGTACTTC
V gene: TRBV7-6; J gene: TRBJ2-1; CDR3 length: 15; clone size: -; D gene: TRBD2; CDR3 protein: CASLGLAGSHNEQFF; CDR3 DNA: TGTGCCAGTCTGGGACTAGCGGGGTCCCACAATGAGCAGTTCTTC
V gene: TRBV10-3; J gene: TRBJ2-7; CDR3 length: 14; clone size: -; D gene: -; CDR3 protein: CAISEAGSSYEQYF; CDR3 DNA: TGTGCCATCAGTGAGGCAGGGAGCTCCTACGAGCAGTACTTC
V gene: TRBV28; J gene: TRBJ2-7; CDR3 length: 14; clone size: -; D gene: -; CDR3 protein: CASSLPPGRYEQYF; CDR3 DNA: TGTGCCAGCAGTTTACCCCCCGGGCGCTACGAGCAGTACTTC
V gene: TRBV29-1; J gene: TRBJ2-7; CDR3 length: 14; clone size: once; D gene: TRBD1; CDR3 protein: CSVAGTGRYYEQYF; CDR3 DNA: TGCAGCGTTGCAGGGACAGGGAGGTACTACGAGCAGTACTTC
V gene: TRBV6-1; J gene: TRBJ1-2; CDR3 length: 16; clone size: many; D gene: TRBD1; CDR3 protein: CASSEAETGTNYGYTF; CDR3 DNA: TGTGCCAGCAGTGAAGCGGAGACAGGGACTAACTATGGCTACACCTTC
V gene: TRBV2; J gene: TRBJ2-1; CDR3 length: 21; clone size: many; D gene: TRBD2; CDR3 protein: CASSESVWRLAGGGSYNEQFF; CDR3 DNA: TGTGCCAGCAGTGAATCGGTTTGGAGACTAGCGGGAGGAGGGTCCTACAATGAGCAGTTCTTC
V gene: TRBV4-1; J gene: TRBJ2-3; CDR3 length: 16; clone size: -; D gene: TRBD2; CDR3 protein: CASSLGTRIRGDTQYF; CDR3 DNA: TGCGCCAGCAGCCTCGGGACTAGAATCAGGGGAGATACGCAGTATTTT
V gene: TRBV19; J gene: TRBJ1-2; CDR3 length: 13; clone size: -; D gene: -; CDR3 protein: CASSIGRIYGYTF; CDR3 DNA: TGTGCCAGTAGTATTGGACGGATCTATGGCTACACCTTC
V gene: TRBV19; J gene: TRBJ2-5; CDR3 length: 13; clone size: -; D gene: -; CDR3 protein: CASSLREQETQYF; CDR3 DNA: TGTGCCAGTAGTCTCCGGGAACAAGAGACCCAGTACTTC
V gene: TRBV7-2; J gene: TRBJ2-7; CDR3 length: 14; clone size: once; D gene: TRBD1; CDR3 protein: CASSGRGQGARQYF; CDR3 DNA: TGTGCCAGCAGCGGAAGGGGACAGGGGGCTAGGCAGTACTTC
V gene: TRBV27; J gene: TRBJ2-2; CDR3 length: 14; clone size: -; D gene: -; CDR3 protein: CASSLYSRTGELFF; CDR3 DNA: TGTGCCAGCAGTTTATATTCGCGCACCGGGGAGCTGTTTTTT